This entry is about one T cell receptor beta chain. Its target is unknown. The data stem from a study of T cell clusters in autoimmune cytopenias. One tube held mixed TRB-A and TRB-B primer pools for touch-down PCR. After re-calling the multiplex PCR reads, TCRdb lists one entry per CDR3 protein, DNA absent. The sample totals more than 4,500 distinct CDR3 sequences. TRB was amplified from around 250 ng of peripheral blood genomic DNA per sample. Study conclusions and caveats: Physiological T cell clusters of healthy donors were apparently absent in primary autoimmune cytopenia patients. Exclusive TRB clusters were 2.5 to 3-fold more numerous in healthy donors than in active autoimmune hepatitis.

Looked up from germline, CDR1 is LNHDA and CDR2 is SQIVND (reference sequence). CDR3 length equals 14 residues. The chain employs TRBV19 and TRBJ1-1. Sequencing used peripheral blood. The clonotype originates from a human donor with an autoimmune cytopenia or autoimmune hepatitis (not recorded which). Here the CDR3 reads CASSIDSPNTEAFF. The whole variable domain, remainder taken from reference TRBV19 and TRBJ1-1, is DGGITQSPKYLFRKEGQNVTLSCEQNLNHDAMYWYRQDPGQGLRLIYYSQIVNDFQKGDIAEGYSVSREKKESFPLTVTSAQKNPTAFYLCASSIDSPNTEAFFGQGTRLTVV.